Listed here are 30 T cell receptor beta chains from one sample, sequenced in a study of early T cells in non-severe SARS-CoV-2 infection. In TCRdb, the 5' RACE reads were re-called with MiXCR into one record per CDR3 protein. The data show 51,000 or so distinct CDR3 sequences, 11% seen once. Sequenced input: whole blood. These receptors were taken from an adult who was a healthcare worker with PCR-confirmed SARS-CoV-2 infection or an uninfected control (not recorded which).

This clonotype appeared many times. The gene calls are TRBV6-1 and TRBJ2-6; D gene unclear. The ends were cut back, 10 bases at V and 1 base at J, with 20 bases in the middle. The CDR3 totals 17 residues. Looked up from germline, CDR1 is MNHNS and CDR2 is SASEGT. The chain's CDR3 is CATTPKGSLSGANVLTF. The CDR3 DNA sequence: TGTGCCACGACGCCGAAGGGATCCCTGTCTGGGGCCAACGTCCTGACTTTC.

The chain employs TRBV6-5 and TRBJ1-2; no reliable D call. Germline loops: CDR1 MNHEY, CDR2 SVGAGI. The V end lost 7 bases, the J end lost 0 bases, and 12 bases lay between the germline ends. The CDR3 is made up of 14 amino acids. The CDR3 spells CASTSEEANYGYTF. The CDR3 DNA follows: TGTGCCAGCACGTCAGAAGAAGCTAACTATGGCTACACCTTC.

This clonotype was seen a few times. The rearrangement uses TRBV7-9 and TRBJ2-1; D remains unclear. This CDR3 is built from 12 residues. Germline V gene lookup returns CDR1 SEHNR and CDR2 FQNEAQ (reference sequence). Trimming stripped 5 bases from V and 8 bases from J, with 10 bases between. DNA of the CDR3: TGTGCCAGCAGCCCGCCTGTATATGAGCAGTTCTTC. This encodes CASSPPVYEQFF.

The rearrangement uses TRBV20-1 and TRBJ2-1; TRBD1 is a possible D gene (7 bases). The CDR3 contains 13 residues. V was clipped by 5 bases and J by 10 bases, with 18 bases between them. The germline V gene encodes CDR1 DFQATT and CDR2 SNEGSKA (reference sequence). CDR3 sequence reads: CSAWETGTREQFF. The CDR3 DNA reads as TGCAGTGCTTGGGAGACAGGGACTCGCGAGCAGTTCTTC.

The CDR3 region has the DNA TGTGCCAGCAGTCGACTAGCGGGAGAGCAGTTCTTC. Amino acid sequence: CASSRLAGEQFF. This chain uses TRBV6-2 or TRBV6-3 with TRBJ2-1, with TRBD2 identical over 11 bases. The CDR3 length is 12 residues. Germline trimming cut 5 bases from V and 10 bases from J; bases unmatched to any gene: 1. CDR1 and CDR2 (germline): MNHEY, SVGEGT.

This clonotype was found a few times. CDR3 residues: CASSPHGGGYNEQFF. In nucleotides, the CDR3 is TGTGCCAGCAGCCCCCACGGCGGGGGGTACAATGAGCAGTTCTTC. The V call is TRBV7-2, the J call TRBJ2-1; 8 nucleotides match TRBD2. Germline trimming cut 5 bases from V and 4 bases from J; bases unmatched to any gene: 7. This CDR3 has 15 residues. Germline-derived CDR1 and CDR2 are SGHTA and FQGNSA. Filled out from reference TRBV7-2 and TRBJ2-1, the complete variable domain reads GAGVSQSPSNKVTEKGKDVELRCDPISGHTALYWYRQSLGQGLEFLIYFQGNSAPDKSGLPSDRFSAERTGGSVSTLTIQRTQQEDSAVYLCASSPHGGGYNEQFFGPGTRLTVL.

The chain is built from TRBV4-3 and TRBJ2-7, with 7 bases matching TRBD2. The V and J ends lost 1 base and 6 bases, in that order; junction bases with no gene match: 3. The CDR3 runs 13 residues. Germline assignment: CDR1 LGHNA and CDR2 YSLEER. The CDR3 region is CASSQGPGGEQYF. The CDR3 DNA follows: TGCGCCAGCAGCCAAGGGCCGGGGGGCGAGCAGTACTTC.

The chain combines TRBV4-3 with TRBJ1-1, with D unresolved. Trimming took off 0 bases at V and 0 bases at J, with 8 bases between the two ends. Germline V gene sequence: CDR1 LGHNA, CDR2 YSLEER. The CDR3 is 15 amino acids. The CDR3 DNA is TGCGCCAGCAGCCAAGATGGTCTCTTGAACACTGAAGCTTTCTTT. Residues: CASSQDGLLNTEAFF.

This clonotype has only a few counts. The rearrangement uses TRBV11-2 and TRBJ2-7; D possibly corresponds to TRBD2 (5 bases). Trimming removed 5 bases at V and 2 bases at J, with 16 bases between. The CDR3 length is 15 residues. Germline loops: CDR1 SGHAT, CDR2 FQNNGV. The CDR3 spells CASSLLAIGTYEQYF. The CDR3 DNA reads as TGTGCCAGCAGCCTCCTAGCCATCGGAACCTACGAGCAGTACTTC.

The sample holds many counts of this clonotype. The chain recombines TRBV20-1 with TRBJ2-7; TRBD2 matches 10 bases. Germline CDR1 and CDR2: DFQATT and SNEGSKA (reference sequence). CDR3 length equals 14 residues. V shed 2 bases and J 2 bases; nucleotides not matched to a gene: 3. The CDR3 sequence is CSARRLAGAYEQYF. DNA for the CDR3: TGCAGTGCTAGACGGCTAGCGGGGGCCTACGAGCAGTACTTC.

This clonotype has ten or more counts. The J gene is TRBJ2-7, the V gene TRBV20-1, with D possibly matching TRBD2 (6 bases). The CDR3 extends over 16 amino acids. Per the germline V gene, CDR1 is DFQATT and CDR2 is SNEGSKA (reference sequence). The V gene lost 5 bases and the J gene lost 0 bases, with 20 bases spanning the gap. CDR3 nucleotides: TGCAGTGCTTTCCGTGAATCTAGCGAGAGCTCCTACGAGCAGTACTTC. Protein: CSAFRESSESSYEQYF.

The V and J genes are TRBV6-2 or TRBV6-3 and TRBJ2-5; TRBD2 matches at 15 bases. V shed 2 bases and J 4 bases; nucleotides not matched to a gene: 5. The CDR3 sequence is 17 residues long. Germline V gene sequence: CDR1 MNHEY, CDR2 SVGEGT. The CDR3, as DNA: TGTGCCAGCAGTTACGGACTAGCGGGGGGGCAGACAGAGACCCAGTACTTC. The encoded protein is CASSYGLAGGQTETQYF.

The genes are TRBV7-2 and TRBJ2-5, with D possibly TRBD2 on 5 matching bases. The CDR3 runs 12 residues. V lost 5 bases and J lost 5, with 9 bases in between. The germline V gene has CDR1 SGHTA and CDR2 FQGNSA. The CDR3 DNA follows: TGTGCCAGCAGCCGAACGGGGGAGACCCAGTACTTC. Translated: CASSRTGETQYF. The entire variable domain, with the rest obtained from reference TRBV7-2 and TRBJ2-5, is as follows: GAGVSQSPSNKVTEKGKDVELRCDPISGHTALYWYRQSLGQGLEFLIYFQGNSAPDKSGLPSDRFSAERTGGSVSTLTIQRTQQEDSAVYLCASSRTGETQYFGPGTRLLVL.

The chain joins TRBV4-1 to TRBJ2-7; tentative D call: TRBD2 (6 bases). CDR1 is MGHRA and CDR2 is YSYEKL in the germline V gene. The V end was cut by 0 bases, the J end by 6 bases, with 18 bases between. The CDR3 runs to 16 residues. CDR3 in amino acids: CASSQEWRDPRREQYF. In nucleotides, the CDR3 is TGCGCCAGCAGCCAAGAGTGGAGGGATCCTAGGCGCGAGCAGTACTTC.

In this sample, this clonotype turned up many times. The gene calls are TRBV7-6 and TRBJ1-6; D uncertain. CDR3 size: 15 residues. Looked up from germline, CDR1 is SGHVS and CDR2 is FNYEAQ. V was clipped by 0 bases and J by 7 bases, with 10 bases between them. CDR3 loop: CASSLARASNSPLHF. The DNA for the CDR3 is TGTGCCAGCAGCTTAGCCAGAGCTTCCAATTCACCCCTCCACTTT.

This clonotype was seen many times. The V call is TRBV14, the J call TRBJ2-7, with D perhaps matching TRBD2 (6 bases). Germline V lookup: CDR1 SGHDN, CDR2 FVKESK. The ends were cut back, 1 base at V and 1 base at J, with 20 bases in the middle. The CDR3 loop spans 18 amino acids. Here the CDR3 DNA reads TGTGCCAGCAGCCAAGTCACTTTGGGGGGAGTAAGGTCCTACGAGCAGTACTTC. It yields the protein CASSQVTLGGVRSYEQYF.

This clonotype has a handful of counts. The V gene is TRBV29-1, the J gene TRBJ2-1; D remains unclear. Trimming removed 5 bases from V and 9 bases from J, with 11 bases in between. Per germline, CDR1 SQVTM and CDR2 ANQGSEA. The CDR3 extends over 11 amino acids. Here the CDR3 reads CSVSQRGEQFF. The CDR3 DNA reads TGCAGCGTTTCTCAGAGAGGTGAGCAGTTCTTC.

Concerning this clonotype: The CDR3 does not close with the conserved phenylalanine or tryptophan, likely indicating a read error. The rearrangement uses TRBV20-1 and TRBJ2-1; 7 bases are a match to TRBD1. The germline V gene encodes CDR1 DFQATT and CDR2 SNEGSKA (reference sequence). The trim removed 2 bases at V and 0 bases at J, leaving 7 bases unmatched. The CDR3 has 16 residues. The CDR3 region is CSARPADRASYNEQFS. In DNA, the CDR3 is TGCAGTGCTAGACCCGCCGACAGGGCCTCCTACAATGAGCAGTTCTCC.

This clonotype was seen a handful of times. V usage is TRBV5-6 and J usage is TRBJ2-1; 8 bases agree with TRBD2. This CDR3 is built from 16 residues. V gave up 3 bases and J gave up 10 bases; unmatched junction bases: 15. The germline gives CDR1 SGHDT, CDR2 YYEEEE. The CDR3 DNA reads as TGTGCCAGCAGCTGGCCCCTAAGGCGGGGGGCCGTCGAGCAGTTCTTC. Protein: CASSWPLRRGAVEQFF.

In this sample, this clonotype turned up many times. The CDR3: CASSLDAAVMNTEAFF. The CDR3 DNA reads as TGTGCCAGCAGCTTAGATGCAGCGGTTATGAACACTGAAGCTTTCTTT. The J gene is TRBJ1-1, the V gene TRBV11-2; D not certain. The CDR3 length is 16 residues. The germline gives CDR1 SGHAT, CDR2 FQNNGV. V lost 0 bases and J lost 0, with 11 bases in between. Filled out from reference TRBV11-2 and TRBJ1-1, the complete variable domain reads EAGVAQSPRYKIIEKRQSVAFWCNPISGHATLYWYQQILGQGPKLLIQFQNNGVVDDSQLPKDRFSAERLKGVDSTLKIQPAKLEDSAVYLCASSLDAAVMNTEAFFGQGTRLTVV.

The chain has TRBV11-1 and TRBJ2-1, with D possibly TRBD1 on 5 matching bases. V dropped 1 base and J dropped 2 bases, with 9 bases sitting between them. The CDR3 has 15 amino acids. Germline V gives CDR1 SGHAT, CDR2 FQDESV (reference sequence). As DNA, the CDR3 is TGTGCCAGCAGCTTAGGTGGGGCCCCCTACAATGAGCAGTTCTTC. This translates into CASSLGGAPYNEQFF. The whole variable domain, remainder taken from reference TRBV11-1 and TRBJ2-1, is EAEVAQSPRYKITEKSQAVAFWCDPISGHATLYWYRQILGQGPELLVQFQDESVVDDSQLPKDRFSAERLKGVDSTLKIQPAELGDSAMYLCASSLGGAPYNEQFFGPGTRLTVL.

This clonotype was detected only a few times. The chain uses TRBV4-1 and TRBJ2-6; no definite D call. The germline V gene has CDR1 MGHRA and CDR2 YSYEKL. The CDR3 totals 13 residues. V was cut by 3 bases and J by 4 bases, with 4 bases left in between. The CDR3 loop reads CASSHGGANVLTF. The CDR3 bases are TGCGCCAGCAGCCATGGAGGGGCCAACGTCCTGACTTTC.

This clonotype occurred many times. This chain uses TRBV7-9 with TRBJ2-7; possible D gene TRBD1, 5 bases. The germline gives CDR1 SEHNR, CDR2 FQNEAQ (reference sequence). Trimming shortened V by 4 bases and J by 2 bases, and 9 bases separated the two germline ends. The CDR3 length is 13 residues. DNA for the CDR3: TGTGCCAGCAGCTCCGGACAAACCTACGAGCAGTACTTC. Protein: CASSSGQTYEQYF.

This clonotype was counted between two and nine times. J is TRBJ2-2 and V is TRBV29-1, with a weak D call TRBD1 (5 bases). CDR1 SQVTM and CDR2 ANQGSEA come from the germline V gene. V gave up 5 bases and J gave up 2 bases, with 9 bases separating them. CDR3 length equals 13 residues. CDR3 loop: CSVYDSNTGELFF. The CDR3 DNA follows: TGCAGCGTTTATGACAGCAACACCGGGGAGCTGTTTTTT.

The gene calls are TRBV6-6 and TRBJ2-7, with 8 positions matching TRBD2. CDR1 and CDR2 from the germline V gene are MNHNY and SVGAGI (reference sequence). The CDR3 totals 14 residues. The V gene end was trimmed by 6 bases and the J gene end by 3 bases; junction bases not matched to a gene: 7. CDR3 in DNA: TGTGCCAGCAGGCCGCGCGGGGGGATCTACGAGCAGTACTTC. Residues: CASRPRGGIYEQYF.

This clonotype was detected ten times or more. The chain recombines TRBV12-3 or TRBV12-4 with TRBJ2-3, with D hard to call. With 4 bases removed from V and 4 bases from J, the gap between germline ends came to 15 bases. The CDR3 is 15 amino acids. The CDR3, as DNA: TGTGCCAGCAGTTACCCGTACCATACCTCAGATACGCAGTATTTT. Translated: CASSYPYHTSDTQYF.

CDR3 bases: TGCGCCAGCAGCCAAGTACAAACGGGGGGTTCAAACACTGAAGCTTTCTTT. Translation gives CASSQVQTGGSNTEAFF. This chain joins TRBV4-3 and TRBJ1-1, with a possible D match to TRBD1 (5 bases). Trimming cost V 1 base and J 2 bases, with 17 bases left between them. Germline V gene data show CDR1 as LGHNA and CDR2 as YSLEER. There are 17 residues in the CDR3.

This clonotype occurred many times. The V gene is TRBV4-2, the J gene TRBJ1-2, with 7 bases aligning to TRBD1. V gave up 2 bases and J gave up 0 bases; unmatched junction bases: 9. The germline V gene encodes CDR1 LGHNA and CDR2 YNFKEQ. This CDR3 region has 17 residues. The CDR3 DNA follows: TGTGCCAGCAGCCAACAACTAGGACAGGCCACTAACTATGGCTACACCTTC. It codes for CASSQQLGQATNYGYTF.

A few counts support this clonotype. The rearrangement links TRBV29-1 to TRBJ2-1, with unresolved D. V was cut by 5 bases and J by 4 bases, with 9 bases left in between. Germline CDR1 SQVTM, CDR2 ANQGSEA. This CDR3 contains 12 residues. The CDR3, as DNA: TGCAGCGTTCGGCGGCGATACAATGAGCAGTTCTTC. Its translation: CSVRRRYNEQFF.

This clonotype was picked up a small number of times. The genes are TRBV5-1 and TRBJ2-1, with D tentatively TRBD1 (6 bases). Trimming took 0 bases from V and 8 from J, leaving 15 bases between them. Per germline, CDR1 SGHRS and CDR2 YFSETQ. This CDR3 is built from 15 residues. The CDR3 protein is CASSLVQGNVDEQFF. For the CDR3, the DNA is TGCGCCAGCAGCTTGGTCCAGGGGAATGTGGATGAGCAGTTCTTC.